The 27 T cell receptor beta chains below were found in one sample sequenced in a study of technical replicates of blood from a handful of donors. Only in-frame clones appear in the TCRdb table, and some are missing; sequencing was by immunoSEQ multiplex PCR. The top ten hold 0.42% of the sample, which has tens of thousands of clones, around 92% seen once. The source material was T cells isolated from PBMCs. Receptor source: a human donor in good health.

This sequence joins TRBV19 and TRBJ1-1; D unclear. The length of the CDR3 is 14 residues. Trimming removed 4 bases from V and 3 bases from J, with 12 bases in between. CDR1 is LNHDA, CDR2 SQIVND, per germline (reference sequence). In nucleotides, the CDR3 is TGTGCCAGTAGTAAGAGGGCCCCCGACACTGAAGCTTTCTTT. Its translation: CASSKRAPDTEAFF.

The chain carries TRBV11-2 and TRBJ2-3; the match to TRBD2 covers 8 bases. The CDR3 has 14 residues. V gave up 3 bases and J gave up 5 bases; unmatched junction bases: 4. CDR1 and CDR2 (germline): SGHAT, FQNNGV. The CDR3: CASSFSGARDTQYF. DNA for the CDR3: TGTGCCAGCAGCTTTAGCGGGGCTCGAGATACGCAGTATTTT. The full variable domain, completed using reference TRBV11-2 and TRBJ2-3, is EAGVAQSPRYKIIEKRQSVAFWCNPISGHATLYWYQQILGQGPKLLIQFQNNGVVDDSQLPKDRFSAERLKGVDSTLKIQPAKLEDSAVYLCASSFSGARDTQYFGPGTRLTVL.

The chain employs TRBV5-6 and TRBJ1-4; 9 nucleotides match TRBD1. Germline CDR1 reads SGHDT; CDR2 reads YYEEEE. J was trimmed by 7 bases and V by 4 bases; bases with no gene match: 5. There are 14 residues in the CDR3. The CDR3 nucleotides read TGTGCCAGCAGCGCGACAGGGGGAGGTGAAAAACTGTTTTTT. It specifies CASSATGGGEKLFF.

The chain employs TRBV5-1 and TRBJ1-2; D may be TRBD1 (5 bases). Germline-derived CDR1 and CDR2 are SGHRS and YFSETQ. The CDR3 is made up of 14 amino acids. Trimming took off 4 bases at V and 0 bases at J, with 10 bases between the two ends. The CDR3 is CASSPDTSNYGYTF. In DNA form, the CDR3 reads TGCGCCAGCAGCCCGGACACCTCTAACTATGGCTACACCTTC.

The DNA of the CDR3 is TGTGCCACCAGCAGAGATAAGGACAACCAAGAGACCCAGTACTTC. Translated: CATSRDKDNQETQYF. The chain uses TRBV15 and TRBJ2-5; possibly TRBD1 for D (5 bases). The CDR3 loop spans 15 amino acids. V was clipped by 0 bases and J by 0 bases, with 8 bases between them. Germline V lookup: CDR1 LNHNV, CDR2 YYDKDF (reference sequence).

J is TRBJ2-7 and V is TRBV27, with a possible D match to TRBD1 (5 bases). Germline CDR1 and CDR2: MNHEY and SMNVEV (reference sequence). V was pared by 2 bases and J by 6 bases, with 14 bases between. The CDR3 loop spans 14 amino acids. The CDR3 loop reads CASSLRVQGSEQYF. In nucleotides, the CDR3 is TGTGCCAGCAGTTTAAGGGTCCAGGGCAGCGAGCAGTACTTC.

In nucleotides, the CDR3 is TGTGCCAGCAGTGAATACATGAACACTGAAGCTTTCTTT. Protein: CASSEYMNTEAFF. The V gene is TRBV6-1, the J gene TRBJ1-1; no clear D gene. CDR3 length equals 13 residues. Germline CDR1 reads MNHNS; CDR2 reads SASEGT. The V and J ends lost 2 bases and 0 bases respectively, with 4 bases between them.

V gene TRBV7-2 combines with J gene TRBJ2-7, with 7 bases aligning to TRBD2. The J segment lost 2 bases and the V segment lost 2 bases, leaving 0 bases of the junction unmatched. Germline V CDR1 and CDR2: SGHTA, FQGNSA. This CDR3 spans 13 amino acids. The CDR3, as DNA: TGTGCCAGCAGCTTACGGGAGGCCTACGAGCAGTACTTC. This gives the protein CASSLREAYEQYF.

This chain joins TRBV11-2 and TRBJ1-3; D is ambiguous. Trimming removed 5 bases from V and 2 bases from J, with 13 bases in between. This CDR3 contains 15 residues. Germline CDR1 and CDR2: SGHAT and FQNNGV. CDR3 nucleotide sequence: TGTGCCAGCAGCCTGCGAAATTCCCCTGGAAACACCATATATTTT. It specifies CASSLRNSPGNTIYF. Supplemented by reference TRBV11-2 and TRBJ1-3, the full variable domain reads EAGVAQSPRYKIIEKRQSVAFWCNPISGHATLYWYQQILGQGPKLLIQFQNNGVVDDSQLPKDRFSAERLKGVDSTLKIQPAKLEDSAVYLCASSLRNSPGNTIYFGEGSWLTVV.

V is TRBV10-2 and J is TRBJ2-7; 8 nucleotides line up with TRBD1. Trimming cost V 8 bases and J 0 bases; bases outside gene matches: 6. Per the germline V gene, CDR1 is WSHSY and CDR2 is SAAADI. The CDR3 runs 14 residues. The CDR3 spells CASGGTGDSYEQYF. The CDR3 nucleotides read TGCGCCAGCGGAGGGACAGGCGACTCCTACGAGCAGTACTTC.

The gene calls are TRBV2 and TRBJ2-7; tentatively, D is TRBD2 (6 bases). Germline V gene data show CDR1 as SNHLY and CDR2 as FYNNEI. The CDR3 runs to 16 residues. The ends were cut back, 3 bases at V and 1 base at J, with 16 bases in the middle. The CDR3 DNA reads TGTGCCAGCAGTGAGGAGGTCTTGCGGGATTCCTACGAGCAGTACTTC. Its protein product is CASSEEVLRDSYEQYF.

This chain links TRBV7-9 with TRBJ2-3, with D possibly being TRBD2 (6 bases). CDR1 and CDR2 from the germline V gene are SEHNR and FQNEAQ (reference sequence). The V end lost 0 bases, the J end lost 3 bases, and 13 bases lay between the germline ends. The CDR3 loop spans 16 amino acids. The CDR3 reads CASSLAGGKGTDTQYF. The CDR3 region has the DNA TGTGCCAGCAGCTTAGCTGGGGGGAAGGGAACAGATACGCAGTATTTT.

The rearrangement joins TRBV28 to TRBJ2-7, with D uncertain. V lost 3 bases and J lost 3, with 9 bases in between. The CDR3 runs 13 residues. The germline gives CDR1 MDHEN, CDR2 SYDVKM. The CDR3 nucleotides read TGTGCCAGCAGTTTGGCTAGGTTCTACGAGCAGTACTTC. It codes for CASSLARFYEQYF.

The V and J genes are TRBV19 and TRBJ2-7; 10 positions agree with TRBD2. V was clipped by 4 bases and J by 4 bases; unmatched bases: 13. CDR1 and CDR2 (germline): LNHDA, SQIVND (reference sequence). This CDR3 contains 17 residues. This CDR3 reads CASSTQRTLAGVYEQYF. The CDR3 nucleotides are TGTGCCAGTAGTACCCAACGGACTCTAGCGGGAGTGTACGAGCAGTACTTC.

The chain joins TRBV9 to TRBJ2-5, with TRBD1 matching 8 bases. Unmatched junction bases numbered 6, after V lost 4 bases and J lost 1 base. The CDR3 has 15 residues. The germline CDR1 and CDR2 sequences are SGDLS and YYNGEE. The CDR3: CASSLVDRAQETQYF. CDR3 in DNA: TGTGCCAGCAGCCTCGTGGACAGGGCCCAAGAGACCCAGTACTTC. The full variable domain, rest sourced from reference TRBV9 and TRBJ2-5, is DSGVTQTPKHLITATGQRVTLRCSPRSGDLSVYWYQQSLDQGLQFLIQYYNGEERAKGNILERFSAQQFPDLHSELNLSSLELGDSALYFCASSLVDRAQETQYFGPGTRLLVL.

The chain uses TRBV27 and TRBJ1-5; D remains unclear. V was clipped by 3 bases and J by 4 bases, with 4 bases between them. CDR1 is MNHEY and CDR2 is SMNVEV in the germline V gene (reference sequence). The CDR3 contains 12 residues. The CDR3 DNA sequence: TGTGCCAGCAGTTTCCTAAATCAGCCCCAGCATTTT. Protein: CASSFLNQPQHF.

J is TRBJ2-7 and V is TRBV7-3; possibly TRBD2 for D (6 bases). There are 14 residues in the CDR3. CDR1 SGHTA and CDR2 FQGTGA come from the germline V gene. V lost 5 bases, J lost 2 bases, and 13 bases lay in between. This CDR3 is CASSPQGLPYEQYF. The CDR3 DNA reads TGTGCCAGCAGCCCCCAGGGACTGCCCTACGAGCAGTACTTC.

The chain joins TRBV23-1 to TRBJ2-7; the D is unclear. TRBV23-1 is an open reading frame whose function is uncertain. The V end was cut by 5 bases, the J end by 7 bases, with 9 bases between. The CDR3 is made up of 11 amino acids. The CDR3 region has the DNA TGCGCCAGCAGTAATTTCCGGGAGCAGTACTTC. Protein product: CASSNFREQYF.

The chain has TRBV27 and TRBJ1-1; 8 nucleotides agree with TRBD1. The CDR3 length is 14 residues. Germline V gene lookup returns CDR1 MNHEY and CDR2 SMNVEV (reference sequence). Germline trimming cut 4 bases from V and 8 bases from J; bases unmatched to any gene: 9. In DNA, the CDR3 is TGTGCCAGCAGTTCAATGGGGACAGGTAAAGAAGCTTTCTTT. Protein: CASSSMGTGKEAFF.

The chain employs TRBV9 and TRBJ1-3, with D maybe TRBD1 (6 bases). CDR1 and CDR2 from the germline V gene are SGDLS and YYNGEE. The CDR3 totals 14 residues. Trimming removed 4 bases from V and 2 bases from J, with 10 bases in between. Here the CDR3 reads CASSPWDTGNTIYF. In DNA, the CDR3 is TGTGCCAGCAGCCCCTGGGACACTGGAAACACCATATATTTT.

J is TRBJ2-1 and V is TRBV27; 14 bases map to TRBD2. The V and J ends lost 11 bases and 10 bases, in that order; junction bases with no gene match: 7. This CDR3 has 13 amino acids. From germline, CDR1 is MNHEY and CDR2 SMNVEV (reference sequence). DNA of the CDR3: TGTGCCGCGGGACTAGCGGGAGTAACCGAGCAGTTCTTC. Its translation is CAAGLAGVTEQFF.

This sequence joins TRBV28 and TRBJ2-7; 9 nucleotides agree with TRBD1. This CDR3 has 15 amino acids. Germline-derived CDR1 and CDR2 are MDHEN and SYDVKM. Unmatched junction bases numbered 8, after V lost 5 bases and J lost 3 bases. CDR3 residues: CASSATGTGLYEQYF. CDR3 in DNA: TGTGCCAGCAGTGCTACCGGGACAGGGCTCTACGAGCAGTACTTC.

This rearrangement joins TRBV5-1 to TRBJ2-7; D might be TRBD1 (5 bases). CDR1 is SGHRS, CDR2 YFSETQ, per germline. This CDR3 comprises 12 residues. With 3 bases removed from V and 6 bases from J, the gap between germline ends came to 10 bases. The CDR3 nucleotides read TGCGCCAGCAGCTGGGCAGGGTTCGAGCAGTACTTC. This translates into CASSWAGFEQYF.

This clone was seen a few times. The chain employs TRBV10-3 and TRBJ2-5; 11 bases are a match to TRBD2. Germline V lookup: CDR1 ENHRY, CDR2 SYGVKD. This CDR3 region has 16 residues. The V and J ends lost 6 bases and 0 bases, in that order; junction bases with no gene match: 6. CDR3 protein: CAIRPSGRMYQETQYF. In DNA, the CDR3 is TGTGCCATCAGGCCTAGCGGGAGGATGTACCAAGAGACCCAGTACTTC.

This chain connects TRBV4-3 to TRBJ1-1, with a tentative D call TRBD1 (6 bases). The germline V and J ends were trimmed by 5 bases and 3 bases, with 10 bases remaining between them. The germline V gene encodes CDR1 LGHNA and CDR2 YSLEER. The CDR3 has 13 amino acids. Here the CDR3 DNA reads TGCGCCAGCAGCGGACAGCCGGACACTGAAGCTTTCTTT. Translating it yields CASSGQPDTEAFF.

The V and J genes are TRBV14 and TRBJ2-1, with TRBD1 matching over 9 bases. Germline trimming cut 3 bases from V and 8 bases from J; bases unmatched to any gene: 14. The CDR3 is made up of 17 amino acids. Germline V gene data show CDR1 as SGHDN and CDR2 as FVKESK. This chain's CDR3 is CASSQAPRTGDWYEQFF. DNA of the CDR3: TGTGCCAGCAGCCAGGCCCCCCGGACAGGGGATTGGTATGAGCAGTTCTTC.

This chain connects TRBV7-9 to TRBJ2-4, with D possibly being TRBD2 (5 bases). CDR3 length: 13 amino acids. CDR1 SEHNR and CDR2 FQNEAQ come from the germline V gene (reference sequence). V was trimmed by 5 bases and J by 7 bases, leaving 12 bases between them. CDR3 coding DNA: TGTGCCAGCAGCGTCCCTAGCACGAACATTCAGTACTTC. Encoded protein: CASSVPSTNIQYF.